A single T cell receptor (beta chain) is shown here with its context. The data were taken from a study of blood T cell repertoires in COVID-19. The CDR3 sequence is 14 residues long. Deletions cut 4 bases from V and 4 bases from J, with 8 bases between. Germline CDR1 reads SNHLY; CDR2 reads FYNNEI. Method: immunoSEQ multiplex PCR; TCRdb's copy keeps in-frame clones and lacks some. The sample contains under 300,000 clones, 82% of which appear only once. The sequence was obtained from a woman of 80 years or more with active or convalescent COVID-19. The sample comprised peripheral blood. V usage is TRBV2 and J usage is TRBJ1-6; D gene uncertain. The DNA of the CDR3 is TGTGCCAGCAGTGTGGCGCGGTATAATTCACCCCTCCACTTT. Translating it yields CASSVARYNSPLHF.